This is a list of T cell receptor beta chains from one sample in a study of OX40 agonist ivuxolimab in advanced cancers. Assay used: immunoSEQ multiplex PCR; TCRdb lists only in-frame clones, some missing. This table holds about 78,000 clones, approximately 88% found once. Material: CD4+ or CD8+ T cells sorted from blood, obtained in a trial of the OX40 agonist ivuxolimab. The receptor source for this set is an adult with an advanced solid tumor such as melanoma, head and neck, liver or kidney cancer. Each CDR3 is given with its conserved first and last residue. Each record gives: J gene, clone size, D gene, V gene, CDR3 protein, CDR3 DNA. A D gene is named only where the DNA matches it firmly. Clone size appears in some rows only: once, few, many, or a class for an expanded clone.

J: TRBJ2-2
size: .
D: .
V: TRBV7-3
CDR3: CASSLTLGTSPGELFF
DNA: TGTGCCAGCAGCTTAACGTTGGGCACTAGCCCCGGGGAGCTGTTTTTT

J: TRBJ2-5
size: .
D: .
V: TRBV11-2
CDR3: CASSQTRGLETQYF
DNA: TGTGCCAGCAGCCAAACGAGAGGGTTGGAGACCCAGTACTTC

J: TRBJ1-1
size: .
D: .
V: TRBV5-6
CDR3: CASSQQREAFF
DNA: TGTGCCAGCAGCCAACAGAGGGAAGCTTTCTTT

J: TRBJ2-3
size: .
D: .
V: TRBV25-1
CDR3: CASASTDTQYF
DNA: TGTGCCAGCGCAAGCACAGATACGCAGTATTTT

J: TRBJ2-2
size: .
D: TRBD2
V: TRBV7-2
CDR3: CASSYSGLAGYGELFF
DNA: TGTGCCAGCAGCTACTCCGGACTAGCGGGCTACGGGGAGCTGTTTTTT

J: TRBJ2-7
size: .
D: TRBD1
V: TRBV5-1
CDR3: CASSWGQGSPEQYF
DNA: TGCGCCAGCAGCTGGGGACAGGGTTCGCCCGAGCAGTACTTC

J: TRBJ2-7
size: .
D: TRBD1
V: TRBV29-1
CDR3: CSGGQDAYEQYF
DNA: TGCAGCGGGGGACAGGACGCATACGAGCAGTACTTC

J: TRBJ2-2
size: .
D: TRBD1
V: TRBV5-4
CDR3: CASSPGGSTGELFF
DNA: TGTGCCAGCAGTCCAGGGGGAAGCACCGGGGAGCTGTTTTTT

J: TRBJ2-7
size: .
D: .
V: TRBV19
CDR3: CARPLRSNTLYEQYF
DNA: TGTGCCAGACCCCTAAGGAGTAACACTCTCTACGAGCAGTACTTC

J: TRBJ1-1
size: .
D: TRBD1
V: TRBV4-3
CDR3: CASSRDRAPDTEAFF
DNA: TGCGCCAGCAGCCGCGACAGGGCGCCCGACACTGAAGCTTTCTTT

J: TRBJ2-1
size: .
D: .
V: TRBV10-1
CDR3: CASSFDPNNEQFF
DNA: TGCGCCAGCAGTTTCGACCCGAACAATGAGCAGTTCTTC

J: TRBJ2-7
size: few
D: .
V: TRBV28
CDR3: CASRGGIEQYF
DNA: TGTGCCAGCAGGGGGGGCATCGAGCAGTACTTC

J: TRBJ1-4
size: .
D: .
V: TRBV7-2
CDR3: CASSDTYGTEKLFF
DNA: TGTGCCAGCAGCGATACGTATGGGACCGAAAAACTGTTTTTT

J: TRBJ1-1
size: .
D: .
V: TRBV5-8
CDR3: CASSLGGGNTEAFF
DNA: TGTGCCAGCAGCTTGGGAGGGGGGAACACTGAAGCTTTCTTT

J: TRBJ1-5
size: .
D: .
V: TRBV4-2
CDR3: CASSPTGTTSNQPQHF
DNA: TGTGCCAGCAGCCCTACGGGGACAACTAGCAATCAGCCCCAGCATTTT